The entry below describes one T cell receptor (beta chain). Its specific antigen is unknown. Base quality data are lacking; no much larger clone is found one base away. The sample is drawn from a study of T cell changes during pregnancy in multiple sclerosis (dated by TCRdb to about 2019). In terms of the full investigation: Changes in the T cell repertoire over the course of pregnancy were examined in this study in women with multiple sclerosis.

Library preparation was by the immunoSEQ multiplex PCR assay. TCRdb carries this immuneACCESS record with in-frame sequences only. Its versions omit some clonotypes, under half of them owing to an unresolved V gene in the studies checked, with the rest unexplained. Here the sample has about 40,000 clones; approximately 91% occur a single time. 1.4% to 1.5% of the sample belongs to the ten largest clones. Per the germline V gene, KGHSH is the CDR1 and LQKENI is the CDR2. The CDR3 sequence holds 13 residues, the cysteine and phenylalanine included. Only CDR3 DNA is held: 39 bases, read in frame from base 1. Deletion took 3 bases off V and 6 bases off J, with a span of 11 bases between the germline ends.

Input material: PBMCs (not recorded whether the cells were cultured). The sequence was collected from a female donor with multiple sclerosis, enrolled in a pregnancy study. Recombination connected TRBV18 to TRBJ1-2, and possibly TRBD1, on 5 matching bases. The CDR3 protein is CASSPGTRDGYTF. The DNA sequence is TGTGCCAGCTCACCGGGGACGCGGGATGGCTACACCTTC.